Presented here are 12 T cell receptor beta chains from one specimen sequenced in a study of OX40 agonist ivuxolimab in advanced cancers. Library creation used the immunoSEQ multiplex PCR assay. Drawn from immuneACCESS, this table holds only the in-frame rearrangements with V and J called that TCRdb kept. Clones are partly lost; checked studies trace under half to an unresolved V gene and leave the rest unexplained. Within this sample are about 55,000 clones, with approximately 83% of them counted one time only. The ten largest account for around 15% of the sample. Sequencing was performed on CD4+ or CD8+ T cells sorted from blood, taken in a trial of the OX40 agonist ivuxolimab. These receptors were obtained from an adult with an advanced solid tumor such as melanoma, head and neck, liver or kidney cancer.

The rearrangement joins TRBV6-5 to TRBJ2-5; D gene ambiguous. The J call may be faulty, since TRBJ2-7 better matches the DNA end. The CDR3 runs 15 residues. Germline V lookup: CDR1 MNHEY, CDR2 SVGAGI. CDR3 sequence: CASSNLHTNSYEQYF. In DNA form, the CDR3 reads TGTGCCAGCAGCAACCTACACACGAACTCCTACGAGCAGTACTTC.

A few counts support this clone. The chain combines TRBV7-6 with TRBJ2-2; D perhaps matches TRBD2 (6 bases). Trimming took 1 base from V and 3 from J, leaving 15 bases between them. CDR3 length equals 17 residues. CDR1 is SGHVS, CDR2 FNYEAQ, per germline. The CDR3 nucleotides read TGTGCCAGCAGCTTAGGGGTAGAGGGGACTTACACCGGGGAGCTGTTTTTT. Translating it yields CASSLGVEGTYTGELFF.

The sample holds one count of this clone. One junction end does not reproduce the germline sequence, and a read error may be involved. Written as DNA, the CDR3 is TGTGCCAGCACTTTAGCGGGAGTCGGAGCCCGGGAGCAGTACTTC. This codes for CASTLAGVGAREQYF. The chain employs TRBV27 and TRBJ2-7, with 9 bases that match TRBD2. CDR3 size: 15 residues. The germline CDR1 and CDR2 sequences are MNHEY and SMNVEV (reference sequence).

This rearrangement joins TRBV6-1 to TRBJ2-1, with D uncertain. V gave up 4 bases and J gave up 10 bases, with 14 bases separating them. The CDR3 runs to 13 residues. Germline values: CDR1 MNHNS, CDR2 SASEGT. CDR3 coding DNA: TGTGCCAGCAGTGCCCTCGCGGTTTCGGAGCAGTTCTTC. It specifies CASSALAVSEQFF.

The V call is TRBV4-1, the J call TRBJ1-3; D is unresolved. CDR1 and CDR2 (germline): MGHRA, YSYEKL. The CDR3 is made up of 16 amino acids. The V end lost 4 bases, the J end lost 0 bases, and 13 bases lay between the germline ends. The CDR3 reads CASSREIGSSGNTIYF. The CDR3 DNA sequence: TGCGCCAGCAGCCGAGAGATCGGGAGCTCTGGAAACACCATATATTTT.

By share, this clone counts as medium-sized. This chain uses TRBV7-3 with TRBJ2-3, with TRBD1 identical over 7 bases. Germline trimming cut 1 base from V and 4 bases from J; bases unmatched to any gene: 5. CDR3 size: 15 residues. CDR1 and CDR2 (germline): SGHTA, FQGTGA. Written as DNA, the CDR3 is TGTGCCAGCAGCTTAATCGCAGGGGGTGCAGATACGCAGTATTTT. It encodes CASSLIAGGADTQYF.

The J gene is TRBJ2-2, the V gene TRBV10-2, with TRBD1 identical over 7 bases. CDR1 is WSHSY and CDR2 is SAAADI in the germline V gene. The CDR3 consists of 14 residues. Unmatched junction bases numbered 7, after V lost 7 bases and J lost 5 bases. CDR3 protein: CASMAGTATGELFF. CDR3 coding DNA: TGCGCCAGCATGGCCGGGACAGCAACCGGGGAGCTGTTTTTT.

This clone was counted a few times. The V and J genes are TRBV4-1 and TRBJ2-1, with 8 positions matching TRBD1. The CDR3 length is 17 residues. CDR1 and CDR2 (germline): MGHRA, YSYEKL. The V gene end was trimmed by 1 base and the J gene end by 0 bases; junction bases not matched to a gene: 5. DNA for the CDR3: TGCGCCAGCAGCCAAGGACGACAGGGGAGCTCCTACAATGAGCAGTTCTTC. The encoded protein is CASSQGRQGSSYNEQFF.

The rearrangement joins TRBV28 to TRBJ1-2; 10 positions agree with TRBD1. CDR1 is MDHEN and CDR2 is SYDVKM in the germline V gene. V shed 3 bases, J shed 7 bases, and the junction held 5 bases outside the gene matches. The CDR3 spans 14 residues. For the CDR3, the DNA is TGTGCCAGCAGTTTCAGACAGGGGGCAAGTGGCTACACCTTC. Its translation: CASSFRQGASGYTF.

The V gene is TRBV6-5, the J gene TRBJ1-6; D is undetermined. The germline V and J ends were trimmed by 4 bases and 5 bases, with 12 bases remaining between them. The CDR3 is 15 amino acids. Germline V lookup: CDR1 MNHEY, CDR2 SVGAGI. CDR3 in DNA: TGTGCCAGCAGTTCCACAGAAAGGCATAATTCACCCCTCCACTTT. This codes for CASSSTERHNSPLHF.

The chain links TRBV5-6 to TRBJ1-4; TRBD1 is a possible D gene (5 bases). There are 11 residues in the CDR3. V was cut by 4 bases and J by 13 bases, with 11 bases left in between. Per the germline V gene, CDR1 is SGHDT and CDR2 is YYEEEE. The CDR3 DNA reads as TGTGCCAGCAGCCATACCGGGGCACTGTTTTTT. The encoded protein is CASSHTGALFF.

J is TRBJ2-5 and V is TRBV10-3; 10 bases match TRBD1. The J call may not be correct, given that the DNA end is closer to TRBJ2-7. This CDR3 comprises 14 residues. Germline V gives CDR1 ENHRY, CDR2 SYGVKD. The CDR3 DNA reads TGTGCCATCAGCCCCGGGACAGGGGTTTACGAGCAGTACTTC. Amino acids: CAISPGTGVYEQYF.